The following is a T cell receptor beta chain sequence with its context. In the authors' methods: Reference gene primers were amplified, and this amplification served to estimate nucleated cell counts. Clones were sequenced by immunoSEQ multiplex PCR, and TCRdb holds only the in-frame ones, with some missing. V, J and clone size derive from that table, while D and trimming were established from the DNA sequence. This table holds about 140,000 clones, around 90% found once. This specimen comes from a study of blood T cell repertoires in COVID-19. On the study more broadly: Donors in the United States, Italy and Spain gave samples during acute or convalescent COVID-19. The cDNA or gDNA used as material had been derived from T cells, B-cell-depleted T cells, or PBMCs.

Germline V lookup: CDR1 SGHRS, CDR2 YFSETQ. Trimming shortened V by 2 bases and J by 1 base, and 6 bases separated the two germline ends. There are 14 residues in the CDR3. This clonotype originated in a man in his sixties with active or convalescent COVID-19. This chain uses TRBV5-1 with TRBJ1-4, with D uncertain. Sequenced sample: peripheral blood. The CDR3 coding sequence is TGCGCCAGCAGCTTTACGGGAACTAATGAAAAACTGTTTTTT. This gives the protein CASSFTGTNEKLFF.